These 3 T cell receptor beta chains share one sample of origin, sequenced in a study of blood T cell repertoires in COVID-19. The data were produced by immunoSEQ multiplex PCR, yet TCRdb's version contains in-frame clones alone and is incomplete. The sample carries roughly 250,000 clones, approximately 86% recorded once. Input material: PBMCs or T cells enriched from blood (not recorded which). Receptors originate from a woman aged 25 to 39 with acute COVID-19.

This clone was detected once. The chain uses TRBV18 and TRBJ2-3; tentative D call: TRBD1 (5 bases). The germline gives CDR1 KGHSH, CDR2 LQKENI. The V and J ends lost 1 base and 5 bases respectively, with 10 bases between them. The CDR3 is made up of 14 amino acids. This CDR3 is CASSPQGYLDTQYF. CDR3 DNA: TGTGCCAGCTCACCACAGGGGTATTTAGATACGCAGTATTTT.

A single count supports this clone. The chain employs TRBV14 and TRBJ2-3; TRBD1 agrees at 10 bases. The CDR3 contains 14 residues. Germline CDR1 reads SGHDN; CDR2 reads FVKESK. V shed 4 bases and J 4 bases; nucleotides not matched to a gene: 2. CDR3 amino acids: CASSRGQGADTQYF. The CDR3 nucleotides are TGTGCCAGCAGCCGCGGACAGGGGGCAGATACGCAGTATTTT.

This rearrangement joins TRBV2 to TRBJ2-3; a weak D match, TRBD2 (6 bases). CDR1 is SNHLY, CDR2 FYNNEI, per germline. V lost 6 bases, J lost 2 bases, and 12 bases lay in between. This CDR3 spans 14 amino acids. The CDR3 bases are TGTGCCAGCAGGCCCGGGACTTCCACAGATACGCAGTATTTT. Translating it yields CASRPGTSTDTQYF.